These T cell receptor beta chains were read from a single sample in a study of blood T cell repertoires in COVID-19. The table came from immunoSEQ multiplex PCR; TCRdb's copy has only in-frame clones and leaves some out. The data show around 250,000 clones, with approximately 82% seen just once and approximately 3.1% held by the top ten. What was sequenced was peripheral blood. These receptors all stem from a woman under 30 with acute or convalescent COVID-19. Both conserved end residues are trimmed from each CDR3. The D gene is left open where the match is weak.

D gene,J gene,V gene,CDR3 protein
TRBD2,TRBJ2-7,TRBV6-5,ASRAHSGSSYEQY
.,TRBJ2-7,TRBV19,ASSSLHLSYEQY
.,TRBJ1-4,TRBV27,ASSPYDSANEKLF
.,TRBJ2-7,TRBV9,ASSVEQGTYEQY
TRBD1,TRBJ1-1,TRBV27,ASSLTGGNTEAF
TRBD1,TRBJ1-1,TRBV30,AWSAGGRNTEAF
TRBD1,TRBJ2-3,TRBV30,AWSGDWDRGPDTQY
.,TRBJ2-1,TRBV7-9,ASSLVSSSYNEQF
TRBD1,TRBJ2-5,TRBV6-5,ASRGQGRETQY
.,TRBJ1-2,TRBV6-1,ASRTANYGYT
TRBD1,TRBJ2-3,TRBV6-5,ASSNRGSTDTQY
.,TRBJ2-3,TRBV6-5,ASNLLGTDTQY
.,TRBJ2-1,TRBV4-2,ASSQDASSYNEQF
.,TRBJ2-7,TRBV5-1,ASTDIRYEQY
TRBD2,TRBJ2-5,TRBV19,ASSASGIETQY
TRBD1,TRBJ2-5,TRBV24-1,ATSALGTGRETQY
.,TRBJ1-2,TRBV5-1,ASSLEGGASYT
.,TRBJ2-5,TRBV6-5,ASSPLETQY
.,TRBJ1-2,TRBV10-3,AISTGSFNYGYT
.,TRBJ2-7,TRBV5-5,ASSLVFEVPEQY
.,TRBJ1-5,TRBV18,ASSRRDNQPQH
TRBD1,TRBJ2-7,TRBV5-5,ASSWEGGQPYEQY
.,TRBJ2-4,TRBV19,ASSISGSDIQY
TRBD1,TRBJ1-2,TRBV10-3,AIRPGTVDGYT
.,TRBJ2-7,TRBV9,ASSVGGASTLIYEQY
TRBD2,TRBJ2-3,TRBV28,ASSFSGRAWDTQY
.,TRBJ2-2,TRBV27,ASSSSFAGKSTGELF
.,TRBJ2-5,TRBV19,ASSVPGHPGETQY
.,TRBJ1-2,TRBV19,ASNRDRGAIDYT
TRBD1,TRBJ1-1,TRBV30,AWSRGDRSNTEAF
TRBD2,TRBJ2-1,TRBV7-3,ASSGGSGNTNEQF
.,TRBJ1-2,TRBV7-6,ASSLYDSGTSLT
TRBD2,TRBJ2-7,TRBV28,ASVASGISYEQY
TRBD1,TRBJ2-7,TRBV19,ATPRGQGPYEQY
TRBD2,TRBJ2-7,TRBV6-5,ASSYGNRLAGERKY
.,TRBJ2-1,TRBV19,ASNLGAGSSYNEQF
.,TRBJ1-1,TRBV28,ASSLNMNTEAF
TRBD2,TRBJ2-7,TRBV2,ASRAGTSGTYEQY
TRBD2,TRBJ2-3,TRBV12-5,ASGSHGLAEY
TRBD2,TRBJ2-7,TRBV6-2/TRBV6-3,ASSYSASSGELLFYEQY
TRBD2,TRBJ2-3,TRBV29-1,SGRKGSGSTDTQY
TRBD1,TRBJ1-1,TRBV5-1,ASGLTGGSLDTEAF
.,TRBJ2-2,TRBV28,ASSLLGGGTGELF
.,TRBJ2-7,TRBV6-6,ASSYSRQGTH
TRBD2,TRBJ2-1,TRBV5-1,ASSSLAGRYNEQF
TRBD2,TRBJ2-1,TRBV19,ASSPGRAMNEQF
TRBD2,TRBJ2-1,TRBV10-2,ASSVSGLDQF
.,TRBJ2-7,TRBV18,ASSPGRGGYEQY
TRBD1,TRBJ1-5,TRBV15,ATSRGGTGGIRQPQH
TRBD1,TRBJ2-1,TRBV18,ASSRGTGEYYNEQF
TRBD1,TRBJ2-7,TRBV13,ASTQGVSYEQY
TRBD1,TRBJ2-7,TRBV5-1,ASSLLTGSVYEQY
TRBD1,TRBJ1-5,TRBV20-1,SASTTMGQGVNSNQPQH
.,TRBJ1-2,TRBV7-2,ASSLGIGGRYGYT
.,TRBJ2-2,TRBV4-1,ASSHPGQGAGELF
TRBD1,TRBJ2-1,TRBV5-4,ASSLVESGDRGVHEQF
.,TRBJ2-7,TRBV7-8,ASSPPPVSPVEQY
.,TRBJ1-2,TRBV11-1,ASSLGVTRDYGYT
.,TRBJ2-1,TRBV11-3,ASSYRGQRGNEQF